What follows are 21 T cell receptor beta chains derived from one specimen sequenced in a study of OX40 agonist ivuxolimab in advanced cancers. Libraries were prepared by immunoSEQ multiplex PCR; TCRdb keeps only in-frame clonotypes and omits some of them. The repertoire holds approximately 70,000 clones, with almost 90% as singletons. Source: CD4+ or CD8+ T cells sorted from blood, taken in a trial of the OX40 agonist ivuxolimab. The receptors originated from an adult with an advanced solid tumor such as melanoma, head and neck, liver or kidney cancer.

The chain uses TRBV5-1 and TRBJ2-7, with D uncertain. The CDR3 contains 15 residues. Trimming stripped 2 bases from V and 0 bases from J, with 12 bases between. Germline-derived CDR1 and CDR2 are SGHRS and YFSETQ. CDR3 protein: CASSFSPDTSYEQYF. The CDR3 coding sequence is TGCGCCAGCAGCTTTTCGCCCGATACCTCCTACGAGCAGTACTTC.

The rearrangement links TRBV11-3 to TRBJ2-1; TRBD2 is a possible D gene (6 bases). This CDR3 is 16 amino acids long. Trimming took 1 base from V and 8 from J, leaving 18 bases between them. Germline CDR1 is SGHNT and CDR2 is YENEEA. The CDR3 loop is CASSLGNQRRADEQFF. The CDR3 bases are TGTGCCAGCAGCTTAGGTAACCAGCGGAGGGCGGATGAGCAGTTCTTC.

This chain links TRBV27 with TRBJ2-7, with D perhaps matching TRBD2 (5 bases). This CDR3 comprises 14 residues. From germline, CDR1 is MNHEY and CDR2 SMNVEV (reference sequence). The V gene lost 5 bases and the J gene lost 2 bases, with 13 bases spanning the gap. The CDR3 spells CASSPAGVAYEQYF. The CDR3 coding sequence is TGTGCCAGCAGTCCTGCCGGGGTGGCCTACGAGCAGTACTTC.

V is TRBV30 and J is TRBJ2-6, with D possibly matching TRBD1 (6 bases). CDR3 length equals 16 residues. The V and J ends lost 4 bases and 2 bases respectively, with 15 bases between them. The V gene's germline CDR1 is GTSNPN and CDR2 SVGIG (reference sequence). The CDR3 DNA follows: TGTGCCTGGAAAGGCAGGGGAGTAACTGGGGCCAACGTCCTGACTTTC. The encoded protein is CAWKGRGVTGANVLTF.

This clone was recorded once. The chain employs TRBV7-2 and TRBJ2-1, with 7 bases matching TRBD2. The V gene's germline CDR1 is SGHTA and CDR2 FQGNSA. CDR3 length: 15 amino acids. Germline trimming cut 0 bases from V and 4 bases from J; bases unmatched to any gene: 3. This CDR3 is CASSLAAGQYNEQFF. The CDR3 nucleotides are TGTGCCAGCAGCTTAGCAGCGGGGCAGTACAATGAGCAGTTCTTC.

The rearrangement links TRBV5-1 to TRBJ1-1, with 11 nucleotides matching TRBD1. With V trimmed by 4 bases and J by 1 base, 3 bases remained unmatched. The CDR3 has 15 residues. Germline V lookup: CDR1 SGHRS, CDR2 YFSETQ. CDR3 protein: CASSPGTGGNTEAFF. For the CDR3, the DNA is TGCGCCAGCAGCCCGGGGACAGGGGGGAACACTGAAGCTTTCTTT.

The chain combines TRBV2 with TRBJ2-7, with unresolved D. This CDR3 region has 13 residues. Germline V gene data show CDR1 as SNHLY and CDR2 as FYNNEI. The V end lost 1 base, the J end lost 6 bases, and 10 bases lay between the germline ends. The CDR3 sequence: CASSEEVVSEQYF. CDR3 DNA sequence: TGTGCCAGCAGTGAAGAAGTGGTTTCCGAGCAGTACTTC.

V is TRBV6-5 and J is TRBJ1-2, with TRBD1 matching over 7 bases. After removal of 10 bases from V and 2 bases from J, the junction contained 7 bases not matched to a gene. The germline gives CDR1 MNHEY, CDR2 SVGAGI. The CDR3 covers 13 residues. CDR3 protein: CAIRGQTNYGYTF. CDR3 DNA: TGTGCCATCAGGGGACAGACCAACTATGGCTACACCTTC.

The rearrangement uses TRBV9 and TRBJ2-1, with D tentatively TRBD1 (6 bases). This CDR3 contains 16 residues. CDR1 and CDR2 from the germline V gene are SGDLS and YYNGEE. Trimming took 3 bases from V and 3 from J, leaving 16 bases between them. The CDR3 region has the DNA TGTGCCAGCAGCGAGGAGACAGGCCTAGACTACAATGAGCAGTTCTTC. Protein product: CASSEETGLDYNEQFF.

There are a few counts of this clone. CDR3 sequence: CASSIHGQSYGYTF. CDR3 nucleotide sequence: TGTGCCAGTAGTATTCACGGGCAGAGCTATGGCTACACCTTC. The chain recombines TRBV19 with TRBJ1-2, with D unclear. This CDR3 spans 14 amino acids. Per germline, CDR1 LNHDA and CDR2 SQIVND (reference sequence). V lost 3 bases and J lost 4, with 12 bases in between.

Written as DNA, the CDR3 is TGTGCCAGCTCACGGGGACTGCCCCCCCGCGATGAGCAGTTCTTC. It specifies CASSRGLPPRDEQFF. This sequence joins TRBV18 and TRBJ2-1; a possible D gene is TRBD2 (6 bases). This CDR3 contains 15 residues. V was shortened by 4 bases and J by 8 bases, with 18 bases between the two germline ends. Per the germline V gene, CDR1 is KGHSH and CDR2 is LQKENI.

This clone appeared a few times. The chain employs TRBV13 and TRBJ2-7, with D perhaps matching TRBD1 (6 bases). Germline CDR1 is PRHDT and CDR2 is FYEKMQ (reference sequence). V lost 4 bases, J lost 1 base, and 14 bases lay in between. This CDR3 comprises 15 residues. The CDR3 DNA follows: TGTGCCAGCAGCTGGGGGCAGGGGCTATCCTACGAGCAGTACTTC. Encoded protein: CASSWGQGLSYEQYF.

DNA for the CDR3: TGTGCCAGCAGCGTAGACAGCCTAAGCACAGATACGCAGTATTTT. This codes for CASSVDSLSTDTQYF. J is TRBJ2-3 and V is TRBV9; D is unclear. The CDR3 is made up of 15 amino acids. Trimming shortened V by 0 bases and J by 0 bases, and 8 bases separated the two germline ends. Germline lookup yields CDR1 SGDLS and CDR2 YYNGEE.

The V call is TRBV15, the J call TRBJ2-7; tentative D call: TRBD1 (7 bases). The ends were cut back, 3 bases at V and 6 bases at J, with 21 bases in the middle. Germline V gene sequence: CDR1 LNHNV, CDR2 YYDKDF (reference sequence). CDR3 length: 16 residues. The CDR3 DNA sequence: TGTGCCACCAGCAGGGGAGGAACCGGGACAGCAGGCGAGCAGTACTTC. It codes for CATSRGGTGTAGEQYF.

There are a few counts of this clone. The chain is built from TRBV4-3 and TRBJ2-7; perhaps TRBD1 as D (6 bases). In germline, CDR1 is LGHNA, CDR2 YSLEER. The CDR3 spans 17 residues. Trimming removed 0 bases from V and 3 bases from J, with 18 bases in between. CDR3 bases: TGCGCCAGCAGCCAAGATTACGGGCCAGGGGTGAACTACGAGCAGTACTTC. It specifies CASSQDYGPGVNYEQYF.

The J gene is TRBJ2-2, the V gene TRBV6-6; 7 bases are shared with TRBD1. The trim removed 6 bases at V and 3 bases at J, leaving 4 bases unmatched. CDR1 and CDR2 from the germline V gene are MNHNY and SVGAGI (reference sequence). The CDR3 is 14 residues long. For the CDR3, the DNA is TGTGCCAGCAGATCTGGACAGGACACCGGGGAGCTGTTTTTT. Translated: CASRSGQDTGELFF.

The rearrangement joins TRBV9 to TRBJ1-3, with D possibly matching TRBD1 (6 bases). Germline lookup yields CDR1 SGDLS and CDR2 YYNGEE. This CDR3 is built from 15 residues. Trimming pared 4 bases from V and 0 bases from J, leaving 11 bases between. The CDR3 nucleotides are TGTGCCAGCAGCTCTTCGACAGGCTCTGGAAACACCATATATTTT. As protein: CASSSSTGSGNTIYF.

The chain joins TRBV7-3 to TRBJ2-7; D is perhaps TRBD1 or TRBD2 (5 bases each). V gave up 5 bases and J gave up 6 bases, with 14 bases separating them. Germline V gene sequence: CDR1 SGHTA, CDR2 FQGTGA. The CDR3 has 13 amino acids. CDR3 bases: TGTGCCAGCAGCCCAGTCGGGACGGGCGAGCAGTACTTC. Amino acid sequence: CASSPVGTGEQYF.

This rearrangement joins TRBV4-1 to TRBJ1-2; no clear D. V was clipped by 1 base and J by 4 bases, with 7 bases between them. Germline CDR1 MGHRA, CDR2 YSYEKL. The CDR3 is made up of 13 amino acids. The CDR3 sequence: CASSQVASYGYTF. The DNA of the CDR3 is TGCGCCAGCAGCCAAGTGGCTAGCTATGGCTACACCTTC.

V gene TRBV2 combines with J gene TRBJ2-2; a possible D gene is TRBD1 (5 bases). V gave up 6 bases and J gave up 5 bases, with 16 bases separating them. The CDR3 covers 15 residues. Germline V gene lookup returns CDR1 SNHLY and CDR2 FYNNEI. The CDR3 bases are TGTGCCAGCAGCTTCGCAGGGTTAAGTACCGGGGAGCTGTTTTTT. Its translation is CASSFAGLSTGELFF.

This chain connects TRBV4-1 to TRBJ1-4, with a possible D match to TRBD1 (5 bases). Germline CDR1 and CDR2: MGHRA and YSYEKL. The V end was cut by 4 bases, the J end by 7 bases, with 19 bases between. The CDR3 loop spans 16 amino acids. CDR3 DNA sequence: TGCGCCAGCAGCCCCCGTTTTCCGGGACTAAGTGAAAAACTGTTTTTT. This gives the protein CASSPRFPGLSEKLFF.